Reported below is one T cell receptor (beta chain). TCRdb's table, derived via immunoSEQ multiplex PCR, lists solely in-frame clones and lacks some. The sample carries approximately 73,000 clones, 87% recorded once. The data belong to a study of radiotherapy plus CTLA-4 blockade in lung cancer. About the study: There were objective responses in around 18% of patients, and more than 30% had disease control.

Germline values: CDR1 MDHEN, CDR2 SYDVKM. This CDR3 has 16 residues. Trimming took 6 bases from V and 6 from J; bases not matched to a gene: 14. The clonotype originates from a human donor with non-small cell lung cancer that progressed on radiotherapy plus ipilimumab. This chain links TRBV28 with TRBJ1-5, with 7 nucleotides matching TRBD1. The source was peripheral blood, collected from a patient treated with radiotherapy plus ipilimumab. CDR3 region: CASSAQGRGWGQPQHF. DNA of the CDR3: TGTGCCAGCAGCGCCCAGGGCAGGGGGTGGGGTCAGCCCCAGCATTTT.